A selection of T cell receptor beta chains follows, all from one sample in a study of naive and memory T cell subsets. TCRdb ran MiXCR on the UMI-ligation and nested PCR reads and lists one entry per CDR3 protein. The table lists roughly 80,000 distinct CDR3 sequences, over 8.5% of them singletons, with 1.2% in the top ten. Material for sequencing was naive CD8+ T cells from blood. The receptors originated from a human donor in good health. The CDR3 runs from the conserved cysteine through the conserved F or W. D genes are given only for firm matches. Part of the rows lack a size; the others show once, few, many or a class for expanded clones.

V: TRBV29-1; size: -; D: TRBD2; J: TRBJ2-2; DNA: TGCAGCGTGGCGGGACTAGCGGGAGCCACCGGGGAGCTGTTTTTT; CDR3: CSVAGLAGATGELFF
V: TRBV5-1; size: -; D: -; J: TRBJ2-3; DNA: TGCGCCAGCAGCTCTATCACGCAGTATTTT; CDR3: CASSSITQYF
V: TRBV6-5; size: many; D: TRBD1; J: TRBJ1-2; DNA: TGTGCCAGCACGGACAGGAACTATGGCTACACCTTC; CDR3: CASTDRNYGYTF
V: TRBV28; size: -; D: -; J: TRBJ2-1; DNA: TGTGCCAGCACTCCCGGGGGGCGGGAGAGGGATGAGCAGTTCTTC; CDR3: CASTPGGRERDEQFF
V: TRBV3-1; size: few; D: -; J: TRBJ2-1; DNA: TGTGCCAGCAGCCAAGTACAGGGCAATGAGCAGTTCTTC; CDR3: CASSQVQGNEQFF
V: TRBV9; size: -; D: -; J: TRBJ1-2; DNA: TGTGCCAGCAGCGTAGGCAGGGAAGGCTATGGCTACACCTTC; CDR3: CASSVGREGYGYTF
V: TRBV28; size: many; D: -; J: TRBJ1-1; DNA: TGTGCCAGCAGTGTCCTCATGAACACTGAAGCTTTCTTT; CDR3: CASSVLMNTEAFF
V: TRBV2; size: few; D: -; J: TRBJ2-4; DNA: TGTGCCAGCAGAGCGACAGGTCTGGTGGACAAAAACATTCAGTACTTC; CDR3: CASRATGLVDKNIQYF
V: TRBV6-6; size: -; D: TRBD1; J: TRBJ1-5; DNA: TGTGCCAGCAGTTACTTGCAGGACAGGGGACAGCCCCAGCATTTT; CDR3: CASSYLQDRGQPQHF
V: TRBV4-1; size: few; D: TRBD2; J: TRBJ2-3; DNA: TGCGCCAGCAGCCAGAATGGGGGGGCAGATACGCAGTATTTT; CDR3: CASSQNGGADTQYF
V: TRBV6-2/TRBV6-3; size: few; D: -; J: TRBJ1-2; DNA: TGTGCCAGCTCGGCGAGGGGATTTAACTATGGCTACACCTTC; CDR3: CASSARGFNYGYTF
V: TRBV4-3; size: few; D: TRBD2; J: TRBJ2-2; DNA: TGCGCCAGCAGCCAAGGGGCACCGGGACGGGAGGTTCATACCGGGGAGCTGTTTTTT; CDR3: CASSQGAPGREVHTGELFF
V: TRBV6-6; size: few; D: TRBD1; J: TRBJ1-4; DNA: TGTGCCAGCAGTTACAACGCGCTCCAGGGGGCTGGCGAAAAACTGTTTTTT; CDR3: CASSYNALQGAGEKLFF
V: TRBV27; size: few; D: TRBD1; J: TRBJ2-1; DNA: TGTGCCAGCAGTTATTCGACAGGGGATCTCTACAATGAGCAGTTCTTC; CDR3: CASSYSTGDLYNEQFF
V: TRBV14; size: -; D: TRBD2; J: TRBJ2-7; DNA: TGTGCCAGCAGCCGCAGGGAGGGACTGAGCTCCTACGAGCAGTACTTC; CDR3: CASSRREGLSSYEQYF
V: TRBV5-4; size: few; D: -; J: TRBJ1-2; DNA: TGTGCCAGCACCCCAAACAGGGACTATGGCTACACCTTC; CDR3: CASTPNRDYGYTF
V: TRBV7-6; size: -; D: TRBD2; J: TRBJ2-4; DNA: TGTGCCAGCAGCTTAGAGTGGGGACTAGCGCCCAAAAACATTCAGTACTTC; CDR3: CASSLEWGLAPKNIQYF
V: TRBV10-3; size: many; D: -; J: TRBJ2-5; DNA: TGTGCCATCAGTGAGATCCCCCAAGAACAGACCCAGTACTTC; CDR3: CAISEIPQEQTQYF
V: TRBV29-1; size: -; D: -; J: TRBJ1-2; DNA: TGCAGCGTTTCGGGGAACTATGGCTACACCTTC; CDR3: CSVSGNYGYTF
V: TRBV3-1; size: few; D: TRBD2; J: TRBJ2-5; DNA: TGTGCCAGCAGCCAAGATTTGGGGCGGGGGGAGACCCAGTACTTC; CDR3: CASSQDLGRGETQYF
V: TRBV29-1; size: few; D: TRBD1; J: TRBJ1-2; DNA: TGCAGCGTTGATATTGAGGGGGCGATGGGCTATGGCTACACCTTC; CDR3: CSVDIEGAMGYGYTF
V: TRBV29-1; size: -; D: -; J: TRBJ1-2; DNA: TGCAGCGTTGAAGACACGGGAGATGGCTACACCTTC; CDR3: CSVEDTGDGYTF
V: TRBV27; size: many; D: -; J: TRBJ2-1; DNA: TGTGCCAGCAGTTTATCGAGTTCAACCAATGAGCAGTTCTTC; CDR3: CASSLSSSTNEQFF
V: TRBV29-1; size: many; D: TRBD2; J: TRBJ2-1; DNA: TGCAGCGTCCGTACTAGCGGGACAAACAATGAGCAGTTCTTC; CDR3: CSVRTSGTNNEQFF